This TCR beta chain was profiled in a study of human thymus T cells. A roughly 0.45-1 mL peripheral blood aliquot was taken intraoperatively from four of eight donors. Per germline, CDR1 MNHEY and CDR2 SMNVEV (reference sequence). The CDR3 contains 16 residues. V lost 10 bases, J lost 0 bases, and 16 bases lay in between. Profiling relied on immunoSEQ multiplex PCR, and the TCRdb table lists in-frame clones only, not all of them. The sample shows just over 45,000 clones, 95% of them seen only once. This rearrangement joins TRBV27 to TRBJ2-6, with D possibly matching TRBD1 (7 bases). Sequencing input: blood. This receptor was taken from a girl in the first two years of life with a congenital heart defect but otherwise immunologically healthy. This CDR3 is CATRRGPISGANVLTF. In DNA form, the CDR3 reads TGTGCCACCCGGAGGGGGCCCATCTCTGGGGCCAACGTCCTGACTTTC.